These 12 T cell receptor beta chains came from one sample sequenced in a study of T cell responses to AZD1222 COVID-19 vaccine. Clones were sequenced by immunoSEQ multiplex PCR, and TCRdb holds only the in-frame ones, with some missing. This repertoire shows about 100,000 clones, 88% found once; its top ten account for about 1.8%. The specimen comprised peripheral blood, sampled on day 0 of AZD1222 vaccination. The receptors stem from an adult in good health.

This clone was seen a handful of times. V gene TRBV19 combines with J gene TRBJ2-2, with D possibly matching TRBD2 (5 bases). The CDR3 is made up of 14 amino acids. Germline CDR1 and CDR2: LNHDA and SQIVND (reference sequence). V lost 6 bases to trimming and J lost 6 bases, with 14 bases between them. This chain's CDR3 is CASSMDSDSGELFF. CDR3 sequence (DNA): TGTGCCAGTAGCATGGACTCTGATTCCGGGGAGCTGTTTTTT. Full variable domain (missing parts from reference TRBV19 and TRBJ2-2): DGGITQSPKYLFRKEGQNVTLSCEQNLNHDAMYWYRQDPGQGLRLIYYSQIVNDFQKGDIAEGYSVSREKKESFPLTVTSAQKNPTAFYLCASSMDSDSGELFFGEGSRLTVL.

The V call is TRBV12-3 or TRBV12-4, the J call TRBJ1-1; TRBD1 might be the D (6 bases). CDR3 length equals 13 residues. The V end was cut by 6 bases, the J end by 4 bases, with 12 bases between. DNA of the CDR3: TGTGCCAGCAGCCCTTTCAGGGGCACTGAAGCTTTCTTT. Translating gives CASSPFRGTEAFF.

This clone was recorded only once. The V call is TRBV13, the J call TRBJ1-6, with a possible D match to TRBD1 (5 bases). V was shortened by 4 bases and J by 9 bases, with 10 bases between the two germline ends. Germline-derived CDR1 and CDR2 are PRHDT and FYEKMQ (reference sequence). CDR3 size: 13 residues. CDR3 bases: TGTGCCAGCAGCTCCATGGGGGGTTCACCCCTCCACTTT. Translation gives CASSSMGGSPLHF.

The V and J genes are TRBV27 and TRBJ2-7, with TRBD1 matching 7 bases. This CDR3 contains 16 residues. In germline, CDR1 is MNHEY, CDR2 SMNVEV (reference sequence). The ends lost 3 bases at V and 0 bases at J; junction bases unmatched: 8. The CDR3 sequence is CASSFGTAESSYEQYF. The CDR3 DNA sequence: TGTGCCAGCAGTTTCGGGACAGCAGAAAGCTCCTACGAGCAGTACTTC.

The chain has TRBV30 and TRBJ2-3; 13 nucleotides line up with TRBD2. Germline CDR1 and CDR2: GTSNPN and SVGIG (reference sequence). The ends lost 0 bases at V and 4 bases at J; junction bases unmatched: 19. This CDR3 is built from 21 residues. CDR3 sequence (DNA): TGTGCCTGGAGTGTGGGACTAGCGGGATGGGGGGTGGAAGCTCGCGCAGATACGCAGTATTTT. It encodes CAWSVGLAGWGVEARADTQYF.

This chain uses TRBV11-3 with TRBJ1-1, with TRBD1 identical over 8 bases. Germline V gene lookup returns CDR1 SGHNT and CDR2 YENEEA. The CDR3 extends over 15 amino acids. V was pared by 1 base and J by 5 bases, with 6 bases of the junction left unmatched. CDR3 nucleotides: TGTGCCAGCAGCTTAGGAGGGACAGGCCGGACTGAAGCTTTCTTT. It translates to CASSLGGTGRTEAFF.

The chain employs TRBV12-3 or TRBV12-4 and TRBJ2-1; the D is unclear. The CDR3 extends over 13 amino acids. V lost 4 bases to trimming and J lost 4 bases, with 8 bases between them. The DNA for the CDR3 is TGTGCCAGCAGTTCCGACACATACAATGAGCAGTTCTTC. Its translation: CASSSDTYNEQFF.

The chain has TRBV24-1 and TRBJ2-1; 9 bases map to TRBD2. Germline V lookup: CDR1 KGHDR, CDR2 SFDVKD. V shed 7 bases and J 7 bases; nucleotides not matched to a gene: 7. The CDR3 runs 14 residues. CDR3 sequence: CATRHSGSRNEQFF. CDR3 DNA: TGTGCCACCAGACATAGCGGGAGCAGGAATGAGCAGTTCTTC.

The chain uses TRBV4-2 and TRBJ1-2, with TRBD1 matching 7 bases. This CDR3 region has 16 residues. CDR1 is LGHNA, CDR2 YNFKEQ, per germline. V was pared by 4 bases and J by 0 bases, with 8 bases of the junction left unmatched. CDR3 DNA sequence: TGTGCCAGCAGCCCGACCACAGGGGAGGCTAACTATGGCTACACCTTC. This translates into CASSPTTGEANYGYTF.

The chain joins TRBV5-1 to TRBJ2-5; a weak D match, TRBD2 (6 bases). Trimming cost V 0 bases and J 1 base, with 16 bases left between them. The CDR3 sequence is 17 residues long. The germline CDR1 and CDR2 sequences are SGHRS and YFSETQ. CDR3 DNA sequence: TGCGCCAGCAGCTTGGCCCCCTTCGTGGAGGGCCAAGAGACCCAGTACTTC. Translating gives CASSLAPFVEGQETQYF. The full variable domain, completed using reference TRBV5-1 and TRBJ2-5, is KAGVTQTPRYLIKTRGQQVTLSCSPISGHRSVSWYQQTPGQGLQFLFEYFSETQRNKGNFPGRFSGRQFSNSRSEMNVSTLELGDSALYLCASSLAPFVEGQETQYFGPGTRLLVL.

The chain carries TRBV7-2 and TRBJ1-3, with D perhaps TRBD1 (5 bases). The CDR3 has 15 amino acids. Per germline, CDR1 SGHTA and CDR2 FQGNSA. Trimming took off 6 bases at V and 2 bases at J, with 14 bases between the two ends. The DNA of the CDR3 is TGTGCCAGCAGAATAGGGTGGGGCACTGGAAACACCATATATTTT. This codes for CASRIGWGTGNTIYF.

The chain recombines TRBV30 with TRBJ1-3, with 8 bases fitting TRBD1. V trimming: 4 bases; J trimming: 6 bases; junction bases outside the gene matches: 8. CDR3 length: 14 residues. Germline loops: CDR1 GTSNPN, CDR2 SVGIG (reference sequence). Here the CDR3 DNA reads TGTGCCTGGAACCTAGGACAGGGTGCAAACACCATATATTTT. It translates to CAWNLGQGANTIYF.